This T cell receptor beta chain emerged from a study of blood T cell repertoires in COVID-19 (dated by TCRdb to 2019 to 2021). In the study overall: Samples covering the acute and convalescent phases of COVID-19 were provided by collaborators in the United States, Italy and Spain. The material from the prospective study consisted of cDNA or gDNA derived from T cells, B-cell-depleted T cells, or PBMCs. The dataset comprised deeply sampled blood TCRbeta repertoires from subjects exposed to, actively infected with, or recovered from COVID-19. A freely available public database, intended as a resource for researchers studying the immune response to SARS-CoV-2, is where the repertoires were released. Samples were obtained from the ongoing ImmuneRACE study (first 160 participants) and from over a thousand subjects provided by 6 global collaborators. A de-identified subject ID, COVID-19 status, age in years and sex were almost always included in the sample metadata. Where HLA class I and class II types were available, the types were taken from metadata supplied by the sample provider, not from assay-based typing. General conclusions and limits of the study: How much clinical and demographic metadata was included differed by source and by participant, and the metadata was provided uncurated.

The immunoSEQ Assay, a bias-controlled multiplex PCR, was used to amplify TCRbeta CDR3 regions from genomic DNA. Under the source paper's analysis protocol: Within the assay, amplification of reference gene primers was used to estimate how many nucleated cells each sample contained. Sequence reads were collapsed and filtered to measure the absolute abundance of every unique TCRbeta CDR3 rearrangement. For each sample, productive Simpson clonality was calculated by taking the square root of Simpson's diversity index across productive rearrangements. TCRdb's version of the immuneACCESS table is confined to in-frame rearrangements and falls short of the full clone set. An unresolved V gene accounts for under half of the shortfall where checked; the remainder is of unknown origin. V, J and clone size are taken as reported in that table, and D and trimming were inferred from the DNA itself. This sample is represented by fewer than 70,000 clones; roughly 88% of them were singletons. About 3.9% of the sample rests with the top ten.

A remark on this clone: Its specific antigen is unknown. No much larger clone is present one base from it, and per-base qualities are unavailable.

Including the terminal cysteine and phenylalanine, the CDR3 comprises 14 residues. Just the 42-base CDR3 DNA is kept, in frame starting at base 1. In the germline V gene (reference sequence), CDR1 corresponds to SEHNR and CDR2 to FQNEAQ. V drops 5 bases and J drops 6 bases, leaving 15 bases in between. The collaborating institutions used their own protocols to collect whole blood in K2EDTA tubes. For TCRbeta analysis, collaborators shipped samples as frozen whole blood, isolated PBMCs, or DNA extracted from either of those sample types. The rearranged chain carries TRBV7-9 and TRBJ2-3; no D segment can be confidently identified. The sequence derives from a human donor in a cohort sampled during active COVID-19. The specimen sequenced was peripheral blood. CDR3 protein: CASSPPPTVDTQYF. The DNA sequence is TGTGCCAGCAGCCCACCACCCACTGTGGATACGCAGTATTTT.